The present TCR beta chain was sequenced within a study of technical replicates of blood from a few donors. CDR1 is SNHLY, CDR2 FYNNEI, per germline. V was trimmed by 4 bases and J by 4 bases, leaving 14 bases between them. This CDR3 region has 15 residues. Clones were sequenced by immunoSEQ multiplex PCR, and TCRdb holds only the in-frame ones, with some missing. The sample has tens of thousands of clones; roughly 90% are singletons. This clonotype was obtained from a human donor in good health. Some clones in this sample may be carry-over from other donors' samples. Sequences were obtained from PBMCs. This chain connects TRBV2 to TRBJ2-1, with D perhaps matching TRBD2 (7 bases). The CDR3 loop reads CASSGRGGGYNEQFF. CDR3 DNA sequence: TGTGCCAGCAGTGGGAGGGGGGGCGGTTACAATGAGCAGTTCTTC. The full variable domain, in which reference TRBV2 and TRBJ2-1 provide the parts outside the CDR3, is EPEVTQTPSHQVTQMGQEVILRCVPISNHLYFYWYRQILGQKVEFLVSFYNNEISEKSEIFDDQFSVERPDGSNFTLKIRSTKLEDSAMYFCASSGRGGGYNEQFFGPGTRLTVL.